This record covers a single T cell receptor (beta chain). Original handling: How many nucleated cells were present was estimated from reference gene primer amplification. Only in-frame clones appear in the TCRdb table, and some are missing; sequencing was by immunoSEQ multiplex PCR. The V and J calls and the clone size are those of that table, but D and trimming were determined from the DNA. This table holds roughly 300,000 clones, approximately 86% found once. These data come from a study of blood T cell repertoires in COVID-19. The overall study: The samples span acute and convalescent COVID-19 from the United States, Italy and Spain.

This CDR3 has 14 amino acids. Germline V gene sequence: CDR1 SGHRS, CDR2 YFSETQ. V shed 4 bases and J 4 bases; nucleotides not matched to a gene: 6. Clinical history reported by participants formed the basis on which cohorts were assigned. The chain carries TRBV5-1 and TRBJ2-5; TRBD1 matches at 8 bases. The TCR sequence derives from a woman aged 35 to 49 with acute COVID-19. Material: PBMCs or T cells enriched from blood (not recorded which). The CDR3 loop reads CASSPRGTGETQYF. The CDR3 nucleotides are TGCGCCAGCAGCCCCCGTGGGACAGGAGAGACCCAGTACTTC. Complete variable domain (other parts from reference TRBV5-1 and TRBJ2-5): KAGVTQTPRYLIKTRGQQVTLSCSPISGHRSVSWYQQTPGQGLQFLFEYFSETQRNKGNFPGRFSGRQFSNSRSEMNVSTLELGDSALYLCASSPRGTGETQYFGPGTRLLVL.